One and the same sample provided the 15 T cell receptor beta chains below, sequenced in a study of T cells in Graves' hyperthyroidism and ophthalmopathy. What was amplified from RNA transcripts were TCR beta CDR3 regions. When the TCR CDR3 underwent first-round RT-PCR, the HTBI primer set was used. TCRdb fed the multiplex PCR reads into MiXCR, producing one record per CDR3 protein. The profile shows about 580,000 distinct CDR3 sequences, roughly 50% of them singletons. The sample was peripheral blood or thyroid tissue (not recorded which). These receptors originate from a woman in her late teens or twenties with Graves' hyperthyroidism.

CDR3 nucleotides: TGTGCCATCAGTGAAGCGACAGGGGACTGGGAGACCCAGTACTTC. Amino acids: CAISEATGDWETQYF. The J gene is TRBJ2-5, the V gene TRBV10-3, with 8 positions matching TRBD1. Trimming cost V 3 bases and J 5 bases; bases outside gene matches: 8. Germline V CDR1 and CDR2: ENHRY, SYGVKD. The CDR3 extends over 15 amino acids.

The chain recombines TRBV10-3 with TRBJ1-1; 9 bases are a match to TRBD1. There are 17 residues in the CDR3. J gave up 5 bases and V 0 bases, and 10 bases lay outside the gene matches. In germline, CDR1 is ENHRY, CDR2 SYGVKD. CDR3 sequence reads: CAISESGTGSAGTEAFF. The DNA for the CDR3 is TGTGCCATCAGTGAGTCCGGGACAGGGAGTGCAGGTACTGAAGCTTTCTTT.

This clonotype was recorded at least ten times. V and J are TRBV24-1 and TRBJ2-5, with TRBD1 matching 7 bases. Trimming took 6 bases from V and 1 from J; bases not matched to a gene: 7. Germline V gene data show CDR1 as KGHDR and CDR2 as SFDVKD. This CDR3 has 15 amino acids. The CDR3 reads CATSNRDSGQETQYF. DNA for the CDR3: TGTGCCACCAGTAACCGGGACAGCGGCCAAGAGACCCAGTACTTC.

In DNA form, the CDR3 reads TGTGCCAGTAGACCTGAACCCCGAGAGGACCTGACTTTC. Translation: CASRPEPREDLTF. The J gene is TRBJ2-6, the V gene TRBV19; D not certain. Germline V gene lookup returns CDR1 LNHDA and CDR2 SQIVND (reference sequence). V lost 6 bases to trimming and J lost 15 bases, with 18 bases between them. The CDR3 sequence is 13 residues long.

The chain uses TRBV19 and TRBJ1-2; the D gene is possibly TRBD1 (5 bases). V was cut by 4 bases and J by 6 bases, with 12 bases left in between. Per the germline V gene, CDR1 is LNHDA and CDR2 is SQIVND (reference sequence). The CDR3 contains 13 residues. CDR3 nucleotides: TGTGCCAGTAGTACCCCGCGGGACGATGGCTACACCTTC. Translation: CASSTPRDDGYTF.

This clonotype was found once. The junction departs from germline at one end; a sequencing error may be responsible. The chain recombines TRBV29-1 with TRBJ1-2; 9 bases line up with TRBD1. This CDR3 has 12 amino acids. Germline CDR1 and CDR2: SQVTM and ANQGSEA. CDR3 DNA: TGCAGCGTTGGGGCAATGACAGGGGGATTTGTCTTC. It codes for CSVGAMTGGFVF.

In this sample, this clonotype turned up many times. J is TRBJ1-1 and V is TRBV2; D unclear. V lost 2 bases and J 4 bases, leaving 8 bases between the germline ends. The CDR3 is made up of 13 amino acids. From germline, CDR1 is SNHLY and CDR2 FYNNEI. CDR3 protein: CASSERARTEAFF. The CDR3, as DNA: TGTGCCAGCAGTGAAAGGGCACGCACTGAAGCTTTCTTT.

In this sample, this clonotype turned up many times. The chain recombines TRBV15 with TRBJ2-3; TRBD1 is a possible D gene (5 bases). V lost 0 bases and J 5 bases, leaving 18 bases between the germline ends. In germline, CDR1 is LNHNV, CDR2 YYDKDF (reference sequence). The CDR3 is made up of 17 amino acids. The CDR3 loop reads CATSRDGQGRSGDTQYF. The DNA for the CDR3 is TGTGCCACCAGCAGAGATGGCCAGGGCAGATCGGGAGATACGCAGTATTTT.

The sample holds many counts of this clonotype. V is TRBV27 and J is TRBJ1-5; D is unresolved. This CDR3 region has 15 residues. Germline CDR1 reads MNHEY; CDR2 reads SMNVEV (reference sequence). V was shortened by 4 bases and J by 2 bases, with 12 bases between the two germline ends. The CDR3 loop is CASSSHDAGNQPQHF. The CDR3 region has the DNA TGTGCCAGCAGTTCCCACGACGCAGGCAATCAGCCCCAGCATTTT.

This clonotype was seen many times. The gene calls are TRBV7-9 and TRBJ1-2; unclear D gene. Germline V gives CDR1 SEHNR, CDR2 FQNEAQ (reference sequence). Between the trimmed V and J ends, which lost 5 bases and 6 bases, there was a span of 10 bases. The CDR3 loop spans 12 amino acids. CDR3 loop: CASSNGRDGYTF. CDR3 nucleotide sequence: TGTGCCAGCAGCAACGGGCGGGATGGCTACACCTTC.

This clonotype was found many times. This chain joins TRBV7-3 and TRBJ2-7; D may be TRBD1 (6 bases). The CDR3 contains 13 residues. CDR1 and CDR2 (germline): SGHTA, FQGTGA. The germline V and J ends were trimmed by 3 bases and 6 bases, with 12 bases remaining between them. CDR3 DNA: TGTGCCAGCAGCTTCGTGGAAGGGGGCGAGCAGTACTTC. Its translation: CASSFVEGGEQYF.

This clonotype was counted ten times or more. This chain links TRBV4-3 with TRBJ1-2, with D hard to call. V shed 0 bases and J shed 8 bases, with 13 bases lying between them. Germline lookup yields CDR1 LGHNA and CDR2 YSLEER. This CDR3 region has 14 residues. The CDR3 here is CASSQDAGTTGYTF. The DNA of the CDR3 is TGCGCCAGCAGCCAAGATGCGGGAACGACGGGCTACACCTTC.

J is TRBJ2-7 and V is TRBV19; D may correspond to TRBD1 or TRBD2 (5 bases each). The CDR3 has 13 residues. V lost 7 bases to trimming and J lost 0 bases, with 10 bases between them. Germline V gene lookup returns CDR1 LNHDA and CDR2 SQIVND (reference sequence). The DNA for the CDR3 is TGTGCCAGTAACGGGGCAAGCTCCTACGAGCAGTACTTC. Its protein product is CASNGASSYEQYF.

This chain links TRBV6-8 with TRBJ2-1; TRBD2 aligns across 13 bases. The CDR3 consists of 15 residues. Germline CDR1 reads MNHGY; CDR2 reads SAAAGT. The V segment lost 5 bases and the J segment 8 bases; nucleotides outside the gene matches: 6. The CDR3 bases are TGTGCCAGCAGTGACGGAGGACTAGCGGGGGATGAGCAGTTCTTC. Protein sequence: CASSDGGLAGDEQFF.

The chain links TRBV2 to TRBJ2-5; 7 nucleotides match TRBD1. Germline CDR1 is SNHLY and CDR2 is FYNNEI. Trimming at V came to 5 bases and at J to 9 bases, leaving 15 bases not matched to a gene. The CDR3 is 15 amino acids. The CDR3 loop is CASSPLTGINQPQYF. The CDR3, as DNA: TGTGCCAGCAGTCCGCTGACAGGGATCAATCAGCCCCAGTACTTC.